This T cell receptor beta chain was identified in a study of metastatic and nonmetastatic thyroid tumors. Every patient underwent thyroid surgery untreated. The CDR3 contains 8 residues when both ends are counted. Germline assignment: CDR1 SEHNR and CDR2 FQNEAQ (reference sequence). This clone was seen many times. The antigen is not known. As the CDR3 is not closed by the conserved phenylalanine or tryptophan, this likely results from a read error. No DNA is shown, since the ends of the CDR3 on it are uncertain; the CDR3 is the one TCRdb lists. Study findings and constraints: Versus benign nodules, malignant thyroid tumors reportedly had significantly higher TCR beta diversity, in blood and tumor.

TCRdb redid the clone calls on the PCR reads using MiXCR. The sample consists of roughly 18,000 clones, approximately 29% of them appearing once. The specimen sequenced was adjacent normal tissue. This chain joins TRBV7-9 and TRBJ2-6; the table names TRBD2, a call not compared with the DNA. This sequence originates from a female donor with papillary thyroid cancer or a benign thyroid nodule (not recorded which). Some clones in this sample may be carry-over from other donors' samples. The CDR3 sequence: CASSWTSG.